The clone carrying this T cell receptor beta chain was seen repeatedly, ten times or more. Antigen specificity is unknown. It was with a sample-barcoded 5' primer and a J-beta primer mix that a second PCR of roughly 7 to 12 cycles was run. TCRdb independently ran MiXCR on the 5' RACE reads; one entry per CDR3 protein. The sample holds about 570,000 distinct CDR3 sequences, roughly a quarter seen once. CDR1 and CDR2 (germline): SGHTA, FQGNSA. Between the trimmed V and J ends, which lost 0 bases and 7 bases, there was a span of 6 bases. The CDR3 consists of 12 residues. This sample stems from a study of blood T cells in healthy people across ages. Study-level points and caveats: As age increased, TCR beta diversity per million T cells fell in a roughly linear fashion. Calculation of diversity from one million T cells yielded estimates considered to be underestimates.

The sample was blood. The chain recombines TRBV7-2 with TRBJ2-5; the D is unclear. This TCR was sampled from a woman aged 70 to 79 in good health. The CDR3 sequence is CASSLASATQYF. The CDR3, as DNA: TGTGCCAGCAGCTTAGCATCGGCGACCCAGTACTTC.